A selection of T cell receptor beta chains follows, all from one sample in a study of CD8 T cells in ankylosing spondylitis. TCRdb itself ran the 5' RACE reads through MiXCR, one entry per CDR3 protein. The sample lists roughly 160,000 distinct CDR3 sequences, about 9.9% occurring once. The material sequenced was blood, either unsorted or a sorted T cell fraction (not recorded which). These receptor sequences come from a male donor with ankylosing spondylitis or in good health (not recorded which). Both conserved end residues are trimmed from each CDR3. Each record gives: V gene, J gene, clone size, CDR3 protein. Some rows have no size entry. The others give once, few or many, or a class for an expanded clone.

V gene: TRBV7-9
J gene: TRBJ2-5
clone size: few
CDR3 protein: ASSTGLAIETQY

V gene: TRBV6-1
J gene: TRBJ2-1
clone size: -
CDR3 protein: ASSADRDSYNEQF

V gene: TRBV2
J gene: TRBJ2-2
clone size: -
CDR3 protein: ASYRHQNTGELF

V gene: TRBV5-1
J gene: TRBJ2-7
clone size: many
CDR3 protein: ASSRVGTYEQY

V gene: TRBV5-6
J gene: TRBJ1-1
clone size: few
CDR3 protein: ASSLATGGSKKTEAF

V gene: TRBV12-3/TRBV12-4
J gene: TRBJ2-1
clone size: many
CDR3 protein: ASSPATSGNNEQF

V gene: TRBV11-3
J gene: TRBJ2-5
clone size: -
CDR3 protein: ASSLDGGNQETQY

V gene: TRBV12-3/TRBV12-4
J gene: TRBJ2-1
clone size: few
CDR3 protein: ASSLRAASYNEQF

V gene: TRBV27
J gene: TRBJ1-1
clone size: few
CDR3 protein: ASSSQGGDTEAF

V gene: TRBV18
J gene: TRBJ1-5
clone size: many
CDR3 protein: ASSMTGAAQNQPQH

V gene: TRBV5-1
J gene: TRBJ1-5
clone size: many
CDR3 protein: ASSFTGDSNQPQH

V gene: TRBV29-1
J gene: TRBJ2-3
clone size: -
CDR3 protein: SVTPSGPRTDTQY

V gene: TRBV20-1
J gene: TRBJ1-1
clone size: many
CDR3 protein: SARSRGYTEAF

V gene: TRBV10-3
J gene: TRBJ2-7
clone size: -
CDR3 protein: AISEGAAPGGEQY

V gene: TRBV11-3
J gene: TRBJ2-7
clone size: many
CDR3 protein: ASSLQEGNYEQY

V gene: TRBV24-1
J gene: TRBJ2-3
clone size: many
CDR3 protein: ATSDTSGTDTQY

V gene: TRBV7-9
J gene: TRBJ1-5
clone size: -
CDR3 protein: ASRLSQPQH

V gene: TRBV2
J gene: TRBJ2-1
clone size: many
CDR3 protein: ASSEGSGTYNEQF

V gene: TRBV11-2
J gene: TRBJ2-5
clone size: many
CDR3 protein: ASSSLGMKDHHHQETQY

V gene: TRBV25-1
J gene: TRBJ1-1
clone size: many
CDR3 protein: ASSNRGTRNTEAF

V gene: TRBV5-6
J gene: TRBJ2-2
clone size: many
CDR3 protein: ASKVMGRATGELF

V gene: TRBV20-1
J gene: TRBJ2-6
clone size: few
CDR3 protein: SARIRDRFSGANVLT